The rows below give T cell receptor beta chains drawn from one sample of a study of blood T cell repertoires in COVID-19. Only in-frame clones appear in the TCRdb table, and some are missing; sequencing was by immunoSEQ multiplex PCR. Counted here are about 87,000 clones, approximately 85% occurring once; the ten biggest clones make up roughly 25%. Sequencing was done on a sample of peripheral blood. The receptors come from a human donor in a cohort sampled during active COVID-19. Each CDR3 is given with its conserved first and last residue. A D gene is named only where the DNA matches it firmly. Clone size is not always given. Where it is, it says once, few, many or a class for expanded clones.

V gene	D gene	J gene	CDR3 length	clone size	CDR3 protein	CDR3 DNA
TRBV9	NA	TRBJ2-1	15	NA	CASSSAGNAYNEQFF	TGTGCCAGCAGCTCCGCGGGTAACGCCTACAATGAGCAGTTCTTC
TRBV4-1	TRBD2	TRBJ2-3	18	NA	CASSQGTGTSGSSATQYF	TGCGCCAGCAGCCAAGGCACCGGGACTAGCGGGAGTAGCGCTACGCAGTATTTT
TRBV19	TRBD2	TRBJ2-1	20	few	CASSDFTVSSGRATYNEQFF	TGTGCCAGTAGTGATTTTACTGTGTCTAGCGGGAGGGCCACATACAATGAGCAGTTCTTC
TRBV2	TRBD1	TRBJ1-1	16	NA	CASSHSRDRVGPEAFF	TGTGCCAGCAGCCACTCCCGGGACAGGGTAGGCCCTGAAGCTTTCTTT
TRBV25-1	TRBD1	TRBJ1-3	16	NA	CASSDVTGVRGNTIYF	TGTGCCAGCAGTGACGTGACAGGGGTAAGGGGAAACACCATATATTTT
TRBV27	TRBD2	TRBJ2-3	14	NA	CASGTGTSGDTQYF	TGTGCCAGCGGAACCGGGACTAGCGGAGATACGCAGTATTTT
TRBV6-6	NA	TRBJ2-3	15	NA	CASSRPGQGTDTQYF	TGTGCCAGCAGCCGGCCCGGGCAGGGAACAGATACGCAGTATTTT
TRBV7-9	NA	TRBJ2-1	14	NA	CASSLFQSYNEQFF	TGTGCCAGCAGCTTATTCCAGTCCTACAATGAGCAGTTCTTC
TRBV9	TRBD1	TRBJ1-2	14	few	CASSRDSLNYGYTF	TGTGCCAGCAGCCGGGACAGTCTTAACTATGGCTACACCTTC
TRBV28	NA	TRBJ2-5	13	NA	CASSPDPGETQYF	TGTGCCAGCAGTCCGGATCCGGGGGAGACCCAGTACTTC
TRBV24-1	NA	TRBJ2-7	15	NA	CATSAGATWIDEQYF	TGTGCCACCAGTGCTGGGGCGACTTGGATAGACGAGCAGTACTTC
TRBV3-1/TRBV3-2	TRBD2	TRBJ2-2	18	once	CASSPLAGALEDTGELFF	TGTGCCAGCAGCCCTCTAGCGGGGGCGCTAGAGGACACCGGGGAGCTGTTTTTT
TRBV7-2	NA	TRBJ2-7	14	few	CASSPAGNGYEQYF	TGTGCCAGCAGCCCCGCAGGGAACGGTTACGAGCAGTACTTC
TRBV7-9	TRBD2	TRBJ2-5	14	NA	CASTLASGGETQYF	TGTGCCAGCACCCTGGCTAGCGGGGGAGAGACCCAGTACTTC
TRBV7-8	NA	TRBJ2-3	12	NA	CASSPPTDTQYF	TGTGCCAGCAGCCCTCCCACAGATACGCAGTATTTT
TRBV3-1/TRBV3-2	TRBD2	TRBJ2-1	20	NA	CASSQRYEGPASGVLNEQFF	TGTGCCAGCAGCCAAAGATATGAGGGGCCGGCTAGCGGGGTCCTAAATGAGCAGTTCTTC
TRBV24-1	NA	TRBJ1-5	15	NA	CATSDLSGGNQPQHF	TGTGCCACCAGTGATTTGAGCGGGGGCAATCAGCCCCAGCATTTT
TRBV30	NA	TRBJ2-1	14	NA	CAWSVLNPYNEQFF	TGTGCCTGGAGTGTACTAAACCCCTACAATGAGCAGTTCTTC
TRBV7-9	NA	TRBJ2-7	16	NA	CASSLALGGGLDEQYF	TGTGCCAGCAGCTTAGCGCTAGGGGGGGGCCTGGACGAGCAGTACTTC
TRBV5-5	NA	TRBJ1-1	14	NA	CASSLDSRHTEAFF	TGTGCCAGCAGCTTGGACAGTAGGCACACTGAAGCTTTCTTT
TRBV4-3	TRBD1	TRBJ2-7	16	once	CASSQDDAGGFYEQYF	TGCGCCAGCAGCCAAGATGATGCAGGGGGCTTTTACGAGCAGTACTTC
TRBV9	TRBD2	TRBJ2-2	16	NA	CASSALAGGDPGELFF	TGTGCCAGCAGCGCCCTAGCGGGAGGGGATCCCGGGGAGCTGTTTTTT
TRBV27	NA	TRBJ1-6	15	NA	CASSLSWEYNSPLHF	TGTGCCAGCAGTTTATCGTGGGAGTATAATTCACCCCTCCACTTT
TRBV7-9	TRBD2	TRBJ2-3	15	NA	CASSPTSGALDTQYF	TGTGCCAGCAGCCCCACTAGCGGAGCCTTGGATACGCAGTATTTT
TRBV20-1	NA	TRBJ2-1	12	NA	CSASRDSYEQFF	TGCAGTGCTAGTAGAGACAGCTATGAGCAGTTCTTC
TRBV10-3	TRBD2	TRBJ2-3	20	NA	CAISATPWTSGVNLTDTQYF	TGTGCCATCAGTGCGACTCCTTGGACTAGCGGGGTTAACCTCACAGATACGCAGTATTTT